These T cell receptor beta chains were read from a single sample in a study of shared clonotypes between healthy human individuals. Clones were sequenced by immunoSEQ multiplex PCR, and TCRdb holds only the in-frame ones, with some missing. This sample has about 2 million clones, with about 95% found just once. The sequencing sample was made of naive CD8+ T cells sorted from blood. These receptors all stem from a man aged 18 to 30 in good health. Both conserved end residues are part of each CDR3. Fields, in order: J gene, V gene, clone size, D gene, CDR3 protein. D genes are given only for firm matches. Not every row has a clone size; where given, it reads once, few, many or a size class.

>TRBJ1-2|TRBV27|once|.
CASSPGPGRVYDYGYTF
>TRBJ2-7|TRBV4-1|.|.
CASSQDGAGGYEQYF
>TRBJ2-1|TRBV4-1|once|.
CASSHLGGNSYNEQFF
>TRBJ2-2|TRBV9|.|.
CASSSPDISTGELFF
>TRBJ1-1|TRBV4-3|.|.
CASSQDIGWGAGTEAFF
>TRBJ2-3|TRBV7-8|.|TRBD2
CASSSRLAGNTDTQYF
>TRBJ2-3|TRBV30|.|TRBD2
CAWSVGRVSTDTQYF
>TRBJ1-2|TRBV29-1|few|.
CSVDAGRGYTF
>TRBJ1-5|TRBV4-1|.|TRBD1
CASSALPGQGNQPQHF
>TRBJ2-5|TRBV5-6|.|.
CASSFGRVETQYF
>TRBJ2-1|TRBV7-6|.|TRBD2
CASSGGESYNEQFF
>TRBJ1-5|TRBV29-1|.|.
CSVEEGSGQPQHF
>TRBJ2-1|TRBV28|.|.
CASSLNVDVGNEQFF
>TRBJ2-7|TRBV27|.|.
CASSLVFSYEQYF
>TRBJ2-7|TRBV5-5|.|.
CASSFVDRSSYEQYF
>TRBJ2-7|TRBV9|.|TRBD2
CASSGKAGSSYEQYF
>TRBJ2-1|TRBV4-1|.|.
CASSQDRGSNEQFF
>TRBJ2-3|TRBV30|.|.
CAWSEGARTDTQYF
>TRBJ2-7|TRBV4-1|once|.
CASSQDNQGPVYEQYF
>TRBJ2-3|TRBV14|.|.
CASSPYVSDTQYF
>TRBJ1-5|TRBV2|once|TRBD1
CASSGQGANQPQHF
>TRBJ2-7|TRBV9|.|.
CASSVGVAGEQYF
>TRBJ1-5|TRBV4-2|.|.
CASSQSAAGNQPQHF
>TRBJ2-7|TRBV4-1|.|.
CASSQESQYEQYF
>TRBJ2-7|TRBV29-1|.|.
CSVPAPNSYEQYF
>TRBJ2-1|TRBV9|.|TRBD2
CASSVRGENYNEQFF
>TRBJ2-2|TRBV5-6|.|.
CASSPAQGRTGELFF
>TRBJ2-5|TRBV11-2|.|TRBD1
CASSLGAGTGGAETQYF
>TRBJ2-7|TRBV9|once|.
CASSVEGGLYEQYF
>TRBJ1-2|TRBV6-5|.|TRBD1
CASSYSTQGKSQTF
>TRBJ2-3|TRBV7-2|.|TRBD2
CASSLSPRGLRHTQYF
>TRBJ2-7|TRBV5-1|.|TRBD1
CASSDDRGTAYEQYF
>TRBJ2-1|TRBV2|.|TRBD2
CASSEARVQNLAGQFF
>TRBJ1-5|TRBV27|.|.
CASSPGTGINQPQHF
>TRBJ2-7|TRBV4-3|.|.
CASSQDSTTYEQYF